This T cell receptor beta chain emerged from a study of OX40 agonist ivuxolimab in advanced cancers. For the study at large: Intravenous ivuxolimab was administered to patients every 2 weeks at 0.01 to 10 mg/kg.

In this sample, this clone turned up once. The CDR3 has 14 residues. Germline values: CDR1 SGHDT, CDR2 YYEEEE. V was cut by 0 bases and J by 1 base, with 4 bases left in between. Sequencing was performed with immunoSEQ multiplex PCR; in TCRdb, only in-frame clones are kept and a portion is missing. The sample has roughly 59,000 clones, 81% seen once. This TCR was sampled from an adult with an advanced solid tumor such as melanoma, head and neck, liver or kidney cancer. The sequenced sample was CD4+ or CD8+ T cells sorted from blood, obtained in a trial of the OX40 agonist ivuxolimab. This chain links TRBV5-6 with TRBJ2-2; D not resolved. CDR3: CASSLGLNTGELFF. Written as DNA, the CDR3 is TGTGCCAGCAGCTTGGGCTTGAACACCGGGGAGCTGTTTTTT.